This T cell receptor (beta chain) comes out of a study of cytomegalovirus exposure and HLA in healthy donors. Regarding the study as a whole: While the bulk of TCR sequences proved rare, some public TCRs turned up in many donors. According to a subsequent analysis, TCR clusters from the first cohort were inclined to appear together in the 130 or so validation repertoires. Some TCR beta chains (164 of them) were listed as cytomegalovirus-associated.

Germline CDR1 and CDR2: LNHDA and SQIVND (reference sequence). CDR3 length equals 15 residues. V gave up 0 bases and J gave up 8 bases, with 16 bases separating them. A remark on this clone: Its specificity is unknown.

The donors belonged to the approximately 120-subject validation cohort, separate from the roughly 650-subject first cohort. TCRdb keeps only in-frame clones here, not all; method: immunoSEQ multiplex PCR. The sample has some 230,000 clones; just over 90% are singletons. Sequenced material: PBMCs. V gene TRBV19 combines with J gene TRBJ1-2; weak D call: TRBD1 (5 bases). This clonotype was sampled from a woman between 18 and 29 years old in good health and CMV-seronegative. CDR3 nucleotides: TGTGCCAGTAGTATAGATCGGCAAGGGGTAGGCGGCTACACCTTC. This codes for CASSIDRQGVGGYTF.